Following are 30 T cell receptor beta chains from one sample sequenced in a study of cytomegalovirus exposure and HLA in healthy donors. This PCR relied on a set of 60 Vbeta primers and 13 Jbeta primers. Sequencing used immunoSEQ multiplex PCR; TCRdb keeps in-frame clones, though not all of them. Altogether some 180,000 clones are present, roughly 87% being singletons, with the ten largest covering 1.5%. Sequences were obtained from PBMCs. The receptors shown here come from a man in his forties or fifties in good health and CMV-seronegative.

This clone occurred once. This chain uses TRBV6-1 with TRBJ2-7, with D uncertain. Trimming removed 4 bases at V and 0 bases at J, with 7 bases between. The CDR3 sequence is 13 residues long. CDR1 is MNHNS and CDR2 is SASEGT in the germline V gene. The CDR3 bases are TGTGCCAGCAGTGTGGGCTACTCCTACGAGCAGTACTTC. Translated, it gives CASSVGYSYEQYF.

The rearrangement joins TRBV28 to TRBJ1-4; the match to TRBD1 covers 8 bases. V lost 1 base and J lost 11; bases outside the gene matches: 6. The CDR3 is made up of 14 amino acids. CDR1 and CDR2 (germline): MDHEN, SYDVKM. In DNA, the CDR3 is TGTGCCAGCAGTTTATTGACAGGGGTGAGGAAACTGTTTTTT. Translated: CASSLLTGVRKLFF.

This clone was counted a single time. This chain joins TRBV4-1 and TRBJ2-1; D possibly corresponds to TRBD1 (8 bases). The CDR3 contains 16 residues. The V and J ends lost 2 bases and 5 bases respectively, with 16 bases between them. Germline loops: CDR1 MGHRA, CDR2 YSYEKL. CDR3 sequence reads: CASSQSQGAGDNEQFF. The CDR3 nucleotides are TGCGCCAGCAGCCAATCCCAGGGGGCGGGGGACAATGAGCAGTTCTTC.

J is TRBJ1-2 and V is TRBV30; 9 nucleotides align to TRBD1. CDR3 length: 11 amino acids. The V gene end was trimmed by 2 bases and the J gene end by 14 bases; junction bases not matched to a gene: 6. Germline V CDR1 and CDR2: GTSNPN, SVGIG (reference sequence). CDR3 bases: TGTGCCTGGAGTAACAGGGGGCTAAGTACCTTC. Its protein is CAWSNRGLSTF.

Only one count was recorded for this clone. V usage is TRBV6-1 and J usage is TRBJ1-3; 7 positions match TRBD1. Germline-derived CDR1 and CDR2 are MNHNS and SASEGT. V trimming: 8 bases; J trimming: 0 bases; junction bases outside the gene matches: 7. The CDR3 runs 15 residues. The CDR3 bases are TGTGCCAGCGGTCGGGGACAGAGCTCTGGAAACACCATATATTTT. It codes for CASGRGQSSGNTIYF.

The chain uses TRBV4-2 and TRBJ1-5, with D possibly TRBD1 on 6 matching bases. CDR1 is LGHNA, CDR2 YNFKEQ, per germline. The V end was cut by 0 bases, the J end by 1 base, with 7 bases between. The CDR3 contains 15 residues. As DNA, the CDR3 is TGTGCCAGCAGCCAAGATGGGGGCAGCAATCAGCCCCAGCATTTT. The encoded protein is CASSQDGGSNQPQHF.

The J gene is TRBJ1-4, the V gene TRBV6-6; D ambiguous. CDR3 length: 11 amino acids. Deletions cut 9 bases from V and 1 base from J, with 3 bases between. Germline V gives CDR1 MNHNY, CDR2 SVGAGI (reference sequence). CDR3 in amino acids: CASLTNEKLFF. The CDR3 nucleotides read TGTGCCAGTCTAACTAATGAAAAACTGTTTTTT.

Only one count was recorded for this clone. The rearrangement joins TRBV11-2 to TRBJ2-3; 11 bases fit TRBD2. Germline trimming cut 3 bases from V and 1 base from J; bases unmatched to any gene: 0. Germline V gene data show CDR1 as SGHAT and CDR2 as FQNNGV. The CDR3 runs 15 residues. The CDR3 bases are TGTGCCAGCAGCTTGACTAGCGGGGGCACAGATACGCAGTATTTT. This gives the protein CASSLTSGGTDTQYF.

The chain combines TRBV7-8 with TRBJ2-7, with 9 bases identical to TRBD2. With 5 bases clipped from V and 4 bases from J, the junction kept 12 bases outside the gene matches. The CDR3 length is 16 residues. Germline V lookup: CDR1 SGHVS, CDR2 FQNEAQ. The DNA for the CDR3 is TGTGCCAGCAGCCTGCGTAGCGGGAGTCGCCTTTACGAGCAGTACTTC. This gives the protein CASSLRSGSRLYEQYF.

The rearrangement joins TRBV4-2 to TRBJ1-1; D is uncertain. V shed 0 bases and J shed 11 bases, with 10 bases lying between them. CDR1 is LGHNA and CDR2 is YNFKEQ in the germline V gene. CDR3 length: 12 residues. The CDR3 DNA follows: TGTGCCAGCAGCCAAGATCGAGTCAACGCTTTCTTT. It encodes CASSQDRVNAFF.

The sample holds a few counts of this clone. The J gene is TRBJ2-1, the V gene TRBV27; 10 bases map to TRBD1. The CDR3 runs to 15 residues. Germline CDR1 is MNHEY and CDR2 is SMNVEV (reference sequence). V lost 7 bases to trimming and J lost 3 bases; unmatched junction nucleotides: 6. CDR3: CASKMGTGDYNEQFF. In DNA, the CDR3 is TGTGCCAGCAAGATGGGGACAGGGGACTACAATGAGCAGTTCTTC.

This clone was seen only once. The chain employs TRBV29-1 and TRBJ2-7, with 8 bases lining up with TRBD1. The germline V gene has CDR1 SQVTM and CDR2 ANQGSEA. The CDR3 spans 13 residues. The junction had 5 bases not matched to a gene; V was cut back by 5 bases and J by 2 bases. Written as DNA, the CDR3 is TGCAGCGTTAGACAGGGGATGACCTACGAGCAGTACTTC. Protein sequence: CSVRQGMTYEQYF.

The genes are TRBV19 and TRBJ1-4, with D possibly TRBD1 on 6 matching bases. Germline V CDR1 and CDR2: LNHDA, SQIVND (reference sequence). CDR3 length: 14 residues. V was pared by 8 bases and J by 8 bases, with 18 bases between. The CDR3 reads CASEGQRLEEKLFF. As DNA, the CDR3 is TGTGCCAGTGAGGGACAACGGTTAGAGGAAAAACTGTTTTTT.

This rearrangement joins TRBV6-5 to TRBJ2-7; 7 bases are shared with TRBD1. V lost 6 bases, J lost 6 bases, and 5 bases stayed unmatched. The CDR3 has 12 residues. In germline, CDR1 is MNHEY, CDR2 SVGAGI. CDR3 in amino acids: CASSNRGFEQYF. In DNA form, the CDR3 reads TGTGCCAGCAGCAACAGGGGCTTCGAGCAGTACTTC.

The chain employs TRBV28 and TRBJ2-1, with D possibly TRBD2 on 6 matching bases. V lost 5 bases to trimming and J lost 3 bases, with 14 bases between them. CDR3 length: 15 amino acids. CDR1 is MDHEN, CDR2 SYDVKM, per germline. The CDR3 protein is CASSPRVGLYNEQFF. The DNA for the CDR3 is TGTGCCAGCAGTCCGCGGGTGGGACTCTACAATGAGCAGTTCTTC.

Only a few counts were recorded for this clone. CDR3 in amino acids: CASSPTPDEQFF. For the CDR3, the DNA is TGTGCCAGCAGCCCCACCCCGGATGAGCAGTTCTTC. V usage is TRBV5-4 and J usage is TRBJ2-1; D unclear. Germline lookup yields CDR1 SGHNT and CDR2 YYREEE (reference sequence). CDR3 size: 12 residues. Trimming cost V 4 bases and J 8 bases, with 10 bases left between them.

The V call is TRBV7-2, the J call TRBJ1-3; D remains unclear. The CDR3 consists of 15 residues. Germline V gives CDR1 SGHTA, CDR2 FQGNSA. V dropped 5 bases and J dropped 0 bases, with 11 bases sitting between them. The CDR3 protein is CASSVERYSGNTIYF. The CDR3 DNA sequence: TGTGCCAGCAGCGTAGAGCGATACTCTGGAAACACCATATATTTT. Full variable domain (rest looked up from reference TRBV7-2 and TRBJ1-3): GAGVSQSPSNKVTEKGKDVELRCDPISGHTALYWYRQSLGQGLEFLIYFQGNSAPDKSGLPSDRFSAERTGGSVSTLTIQRTQQEDSAVYLCASSVERYSGNTIYFGEGSWLTVV.

The CDR3 spells CASSVSGDLYNEQFF. The CDR3 coding sequence is TGTGCCAGCAGCGTATCAGGGGACCTCTACAATGAGCAGTTCTTC. J is TRBJ2-1 and V is TRBV9, with D perhaps TRBD1 (6 bases). V was cut by 1 base and J by 3 bases, with 11 bases left in between. CDR1 SGDLS and CDR2 YYNGEE come from the germline V gene. This CDR3 is 15 amino acids long.

This sequence joins TRBV2 and TRBJ1-2; 7 nucleotides align to TRBD1. V was pared by 4 bases and J by 8 bases, with 7 bases of the junction left unmatched. CDR1 is SNHLY, CDR2 FYNNEI, per germline. The CDR3 is 13 amino acids. The CDR3 DNA is TGTGCCAGCAGTGGACAGGGAATGAAGGGCTACACCTTC. Translation gives CASSGQGMKGYTF.

The chain employs TRBV6-5 and TRBJ1-5; unclear D gene. The CDR3 is 14 residues long. Germline V gene lookup returns CDR1 MNHEY and CDR2 SVGAGI. The V gene lost 0 bases and the J gene lost 5 bases, with 8 bases spanning the gap. The CDR3 sequence: CASSYSIGDQPQHF. CDR3 DNA: TGTGCCAGCAGTTACTCGATCGGGGATCAGCCCCAGCATTTT.

This clone has just a few counts. The J gene is TRBJ1-5, the V gene TRBV7-2; D unresolved. CDR1 is SGHTA and CDR2 is FQGNSA in the germline V gene. The CDR3 has 14 amino acids. The V gene lost 2 bases and the J gene lost 2 bases, with 7 bases spanning the gap. CDR3 in DNA: TGTGCCAGCAGCTTAAGTCAGGGCAATCAGCCCCAGCATTTT. This codes for CASSLSQGNQPQHF.

In this sample, this clone turned up once. The V call is TRBV25-1, the J call TRBJ2-7; D is undetermined. Between the trimmed V and J ends, which lost 3 bases and 7 bases, there was a span of 10 bases. The CDR3 totals 12 residues. Germline-derived CDR1 and CDR2 are MGHDK and SYGVNS. The CDR3 region has the DNA TGTGCCAGCAGTGACCGTATGCGGGAGCAGTACTTC. Its protein is CASSDRMREQYF.

V usage is TRBV28 and J usage is TRBJ2-7, with no clear D. Trimming took off 3 bases at V and 6 bases at J, with 3 bases between the two ends. Germline CDR1 and CDR2: MDHEN and SYDVKM. The CDR3 has 10 amino acids. This chain's CDR3 is CASSLSEQYF. In DNA form, the CDR3 reads TGTGCCAGCAGTTTGAGCGAGCAGTACTTC.

This clone was seen a handful of times. The rearrangement uses TRBV18 and TRBJ2-1; TRBD2 aligns across 7 bases. Germline V gene lookup returns CDR1 KGHSH and CDR2 LQKENI. The ends lost 6 bases at V and 9 bases at J; junction bases unmatched: 11. This CDR3 region has 14 residues. In DNA form, the CDR3 reads TGTGCCAGCTCTATCCAAGGGGTAGCGGGTGAGCAGTTCTTC. Protein sequence: CASSIQGVAGEQFF.

Only one count was recorded for this clone. The chain uses TRBV2 and TRBJ2-3, with 11 positions matching TRBD2. V dropped 4 bases and J dropped 5; count of bases not matched to a gene: 8. There are 16 residues in the CDR3. From germline, CDR1 is SNHLY and CDR2 FYNNEI. CDR3 sequence reads: CASSAIAGGRGDTQYF. CDR3 coding DNA: TGTGCCAGCAGTGCCATAGCGGGGGGGCGCGGAGATACGCAGTATTTT.

The chain recombines TRBV29-1 with TRBJ2-7; D is perhaps TRBD1 (6 bases). This CDR3 contains 14 residues. CDR1 is SQVTM, CDR2 ANQGSEA, per germline. Trimming removed 5 bases at V and 3 bases at J, with 17 bases between. The CDR3 region is CSVMNRAADYEQYF. The CDR3 DNA reads as TGCAGCGTTATGAACAGGGCAGCCGACTACGAGCAGTACTTC.

This clone was recorded once. The rearrangement uses TRBV5-1 and TRBJ2-1; 11 positions agree with TRBD2. CDR1 and CDR2 (germline): SGHRS, YFSETQ. This CDR3 contains 15 residues. Trimming at V came to 8 bases and at J to 8 bases, leaving 12 bases not matched to a gene. The CDR3 region is CASVALAGGNDEQFF. Here the CDR3 DNA reads TGCGCCAGTGTTGCCTTAGCGGGAGGGAACGATGAGCAGTTCTTC.

CDR3 protein: CASSQELYQPQHF. The CDR3 DNA is TGCGCCAGCAGCCAAGAACTTTACCAGCCCCAGCATTTT. The J gene is TRBJ1-5, the V gene TRBV4-3; no firm D call. Trimming took 0 bases from V and 7 from J, leaving 7 bases between them. Germline CDR1 reads LGHNA; CDR2 reads YSLEER. This CDR3 has 13 amino acids.

The chain uses TRBV9 and TRBJ1-4, with D maybe TRBD1 (5 bases). V lost 7 bases, J lost 6 bases, and 13 bases lay in between. The CDR3 extends over 13 amino acids. Germline V lookup: CDR1 SGDLS, CDR2 YYNGEE. CDR3 residues: CASSPGIDEKLFF. The DNA of the CDR3 is TGTGCCAGCTCCCCAGGGATAGATGAAAAACTGTTTTTT.

The V gene is TRBV28, the J gene TRBJ2-7; the match to TRBD1 covers 8 bases. This CDR3 comprises 14 residues. V lost 8 bases to trimming and J lost 5 bases; unmatched junction nucleotides: 11. Germline lookup yields CDR1 MDHEN and CDR2 SYDVKM. The CDR3: CASATGAPFHEQYF. CDR3 coding DNA: TGTGCCAGCGCGACAGGGGCGCCTTTTCACGAGCAGTACTTC.